This T cell receptor beta chain came from a study of T cell responses to AZD1222 COVID-19 vaccine. Germline CDR1 and CDR2: SGHVS and FQNEAQ. The CDR3 extends over 18 amino acids. The V end was cut by 3 bases, the J end by 1 base, with 19 bases between. The data were produced by immunoSEQ multiplex PCR, yet TCRdb's version contains in-frame clones alone and is incomplete. The table has approximately 130,000 clones, 80% to 95% seen once; the top ten hold over 4%. The chain has TRBV7-8 and TRBJ1-5; D gene unclear. The clonotype comes from an adult who received the MenACWY meningococcal vaccine as a control. The sequencing used peripheral blood, collected 28 days after the second dose of the MenACWY control vaccine. The CDR3 bases are TGTGCCAGCAGCTTGGCTCTTATAGACGGACCAAGCAATCAGCCCCAGCATTTT. As protein: CASSLALIDGPSNQPQHF.